This TCR beta chain derives from a study of blood T cell repertoires in COVID-19. Study information: PBMCs, B-cell-depleted T cells, or T cells were the source of the cDNA or gDNA that made up the material.

The CDR3 covers 14 residues. Per germline, CDR1 LNHDA and CDR2 SQIVND (reference sequence). Trimming took 8 bases from V and 5 from J; bases not matched to a gene: 10. Original handling: Nucleated cell counts were estimated from reference gene primer amplification. Assay used: immunoSEQ multiplex PCR; TCRdb lists only in-frame clones, some missing. V and J calls and clone size are given by that table; D and trimming were obtained from the DNA. The data hold about 87,000 clones, with 85% to 90% observed a single time. The chain recombines TRBV19 with TRBJ2-5; 8 nucleotides match TRBD1. Sequencing was carried out using peripheral blood. The origin of this receptor is a man aged 35 to 55 with acute or convalescent COVID-19. The CDR3 loop is CASREDRVGETQYF. CDR3 in DNA: TGTGCCAGTCGCGAGGACAGGGTAGGCGAGACCCAGTACTTC. The full variable domain, with the rest looked up from reference TRBV19 and TRBJ2-5, is DGGITQSPKYLFRKEGQNVTLSCEQNLNHDAMYWYRQDPGQGLRLIYYSQIVNDFQKGDIAEGYSVSREKKESFPLTVTSAQKNPTAFYLCASREDRVGETQYFGPGTRLLVL.